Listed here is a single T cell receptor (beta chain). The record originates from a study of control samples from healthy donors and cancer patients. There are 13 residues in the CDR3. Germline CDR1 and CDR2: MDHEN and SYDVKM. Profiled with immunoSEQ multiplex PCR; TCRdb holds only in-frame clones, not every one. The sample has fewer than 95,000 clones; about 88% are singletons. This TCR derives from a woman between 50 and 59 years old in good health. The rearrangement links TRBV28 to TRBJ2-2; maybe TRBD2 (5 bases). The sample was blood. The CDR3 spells CSTGILNTGELFF. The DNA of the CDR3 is TGTTCGACCGGGATATTAAACACCGGGGAGCTGTTTTTT.